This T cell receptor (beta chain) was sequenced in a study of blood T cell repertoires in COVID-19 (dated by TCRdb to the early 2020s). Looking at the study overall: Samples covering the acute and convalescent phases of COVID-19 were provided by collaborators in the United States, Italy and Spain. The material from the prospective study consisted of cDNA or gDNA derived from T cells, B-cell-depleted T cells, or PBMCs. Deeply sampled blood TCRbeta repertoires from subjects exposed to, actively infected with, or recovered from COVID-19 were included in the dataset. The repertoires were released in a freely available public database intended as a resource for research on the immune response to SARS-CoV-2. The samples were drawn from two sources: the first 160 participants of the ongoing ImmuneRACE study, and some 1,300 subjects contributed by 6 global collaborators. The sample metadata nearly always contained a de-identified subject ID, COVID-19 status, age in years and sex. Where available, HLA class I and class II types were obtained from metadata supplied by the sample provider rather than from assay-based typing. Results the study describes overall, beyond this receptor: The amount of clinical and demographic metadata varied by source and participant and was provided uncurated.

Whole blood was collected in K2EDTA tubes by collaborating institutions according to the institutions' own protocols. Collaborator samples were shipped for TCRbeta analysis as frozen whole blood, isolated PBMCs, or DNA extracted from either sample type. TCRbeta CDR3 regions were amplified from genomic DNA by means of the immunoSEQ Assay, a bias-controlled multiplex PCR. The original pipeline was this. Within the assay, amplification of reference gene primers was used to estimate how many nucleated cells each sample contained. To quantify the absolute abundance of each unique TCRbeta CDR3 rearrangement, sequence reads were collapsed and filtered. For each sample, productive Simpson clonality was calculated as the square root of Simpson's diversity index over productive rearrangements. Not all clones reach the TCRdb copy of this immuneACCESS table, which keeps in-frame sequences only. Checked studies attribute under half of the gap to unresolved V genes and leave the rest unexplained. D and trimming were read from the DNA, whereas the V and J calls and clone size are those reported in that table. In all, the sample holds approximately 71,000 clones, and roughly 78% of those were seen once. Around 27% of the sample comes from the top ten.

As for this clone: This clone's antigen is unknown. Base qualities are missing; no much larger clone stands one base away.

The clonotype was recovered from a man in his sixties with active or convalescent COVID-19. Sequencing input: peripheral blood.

The CDR3 region: CASSESGWDTEAFF. The sequenced DNA is TGTGCCAGCAGTGAATCAGGGTGGGACACTGAAGCTTTCTTT. The rearrangement combines TRBV25-1 with TRBJ1-1; a tentative D match to TRBD1 spans 5 bases. From its cysteine to its phenylalanine, the CDR3 spans 14 amino acids. The CDR3 DNA has 42 bases and is translated from base 1. The trim is 1 base for V and 3 bases for J, with a gap of 9 bases between the germline ends. CDR1 is given as MGHDK and CDR2 as SYGVNS, both from the germline V gene.